This entry is about one T cell receptor beta chain. Its specificity is unknown. The data derive from a study of OX40 agonist ivuxolimab in advanced cancers. About the study: Given to patients was ivuxolimab, an agonistic anti-OX40 (CD134) antibody. Study-wide points: Expanded clones belonging to CD8+ T cells outnumbered, on average, those of CD4+.

Produced via immunoSEQ multiplex PCR; TCRdb's table is partial and in-frame only. The table lists approximately 69,000 clones, just under 85% of them singletons. CDR3 size: 15 residues. Germline trimming cut 6 bases from V and 2 bases from J; bases unmatched to any gene: 4. Germline CDR1 ENHRY, CDR2 SYGVKD. This sequence was found in an adult with an advanced solid tumor such as melanoma, head and neck, liver or kidney cancer. The rearrangement uses TRBV10-3 and TRBJ2-2, with 9 bases fitting TRBD1. The sample here was CD4+ or CD8+ T cells sorted from blood, taken in a trial of the OX40 agonist ivuxolimab. The CDR3 nucleotides read TGTGCCATCAGGGGGGACAGGGTCAACACCGGGGAGCTGTTTTTT. As protein: CAIRGDRVNTGELFF.